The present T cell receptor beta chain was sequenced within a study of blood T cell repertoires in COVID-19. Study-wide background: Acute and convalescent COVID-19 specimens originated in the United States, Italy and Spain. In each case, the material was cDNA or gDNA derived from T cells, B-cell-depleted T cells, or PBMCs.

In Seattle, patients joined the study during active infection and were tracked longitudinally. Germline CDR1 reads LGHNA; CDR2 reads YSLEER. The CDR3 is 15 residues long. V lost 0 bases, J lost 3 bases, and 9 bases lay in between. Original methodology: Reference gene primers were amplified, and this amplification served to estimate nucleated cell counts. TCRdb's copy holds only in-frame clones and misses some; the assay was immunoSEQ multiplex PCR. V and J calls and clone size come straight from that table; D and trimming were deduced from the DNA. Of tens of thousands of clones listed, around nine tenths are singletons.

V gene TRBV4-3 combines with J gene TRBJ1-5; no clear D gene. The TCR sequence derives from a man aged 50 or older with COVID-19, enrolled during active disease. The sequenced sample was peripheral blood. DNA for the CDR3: TGCGCCAGCAGCCAAGACAACGGTATCAATCAGCCCCAGCATTTT. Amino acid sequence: CASSQDNGINQPQHF.